A selection of T cell receptor beta chains follows, all from one sample in a study of blood T cells in healthy people across ages. TCRdb independently ran MiXCR on the 5' RACE reads; one entry per CDR3 protein. Here the sample spans around 970,000 distinct CDR3 sequences, about 51% being singletons. The sequenced sample consisted of blood. These receptors came from a woman aged 55-69 years in good health. Both conserved end residues are part of each CDR3. Some rows mark clone size as missing; the rest say once, few, many or name a class of expanded clone.

clone_size j_call v_call cdr3_aa
- TRBJ2-7 TRBV7-9 CASSPMGGPTYEQYF
once TRBJ1-2 TRBV2 CASRRTEYDYTF
few TRBJ2-1 TRBV20-1 CSARLAGGGDEQFF
- TRBJ2-7 TRBV5-5 CASRSQGKGYEQYF
few TRBJ2-3 TRBV9 CASSATSGLSTDTQYF
few TRBJ2-7 TRBV7-2 CASSLRRGGATSGSTNEQYF
- TRBJ1-5 TRBV29-1 CSVSGPYSNQPQHF
- TRBJ2-6 TRBV5-4 CASSLARGILAPRLTLGANVLTF
- TRBJ2-5 TRBV2 CASSDWTSSQTQYF
few TRBJ2-7 TRBV11-1 CASSLNFGQGVDEQYF
- TRBJ2-4 TRBV18 CASSPVLVSKNIQYF
- TRBJ2-1 TRBV27 CASSQLTHATSGSSNEQFF
- - TRBV20-1 CSAGRDYHIYEQYF
- TRBJ2-3 TRBV7-9 CASSHTLAGFTDTQYF
- TRBJ2-7 TRBV4-3 CASSQERTSGRAYEQYF
- TRBJ2-1 TRBV5-1 CASSELAGFSYNEQFF
few TRBJ2-3 TRBV29-1 CSLTLAGSLTDTQYF
- TRBJ2-1 TRBV4-1 CASSPSKDWDNEQFF
few TRBJ2-7 TRBV20-1 CSARKGAFSYEQYF
- TRBJ2-1 TRBV3-1 CASSRSSSINFYNEQFF
- TRBJ2-3 TRBV27 CASSLLGSDTQYF
once TRBJ1-4 TRBV20-1 CSARDPHSPKQGPFF
- TRBJ1-6 TRBV30 CAWSVHGGRLYNSPLHF
- TRBJ1-6 TRBV12-3/TRBV12-4 CASRGSLTRGSLHF
- TRBJ2-1 TRBV24-1 CATSDGLPSYNEQFF
- - TRBV7-6 CASSILAGAANYYEQYF
- TRBJ1-5 TRBV28 CASSLAVTPQPQHF
few TRBJ2-3 TRBV12-3/TRBV12-4 CASSLRTDSADTQYF
few TRBJ2-1 TRBV9 CASSPSSSETYNEQFF
- TRBJ2-7 TRBV6-5 CASTQVGTGSYEQYF
few TRBJ2-5 TRBV18 CASSPGQGTIETQYF
- TRBJ2-3 TRBV5-1 CASSLAGGWTDTQYF
- TRBJ2-3 TRBV15 CATSTRLAGLDTQYF
few TRBJ2-1 TRBV4-1 CASSPHWAGTNNEQFF
few TRBJ2-7 TRBV28 CASRQLRGQGIYEQYF
- TRBJ2-3 TRBV28 CASSNPGHTDTQYF
- TRBJ2-5 TRBV25-1 CASSAYPQETQYF
- TRBJ2-3 TRBV3-1 CASSQVRGTQYF
- TRBJ2-4 TRBV7-2 CASSLGIGNIQYF
- TRBJ2-7 TRBV7-2 CASCSPFYGQYF
- TRBJ2-1 TRBV5-1 CASSKQGNSQFF
few TRBJ1-1 TRBV3-1 CASSYWGDTEAFF
- - TRBV2 CASSVAFWETQYF
- TRBJ2-7 TRBV15 CATSSAGACEQYF
- - TRBV4-1 CASSQGLWDSAQETQYF
- TRBJ2-7 TRBV6-6 CASSWSDEQYF
few TRBJ1-4 TRBV4-3 CASSHTGGAYEKLFF
- TRBJ2-3 TRBV5-1 CASSLVLQKRDTQYF
- TRBJ1-1 TRBV20-1 CSAPLPTTGKNTEAFF
- TRBJ2-3 TRBV14 CASSQGYSPADTQYF
few TRBJ1-2 TRBV20-1 CSASLSTGDTF
- TRBJ2-7 TRBV28 CASSRLAGTHEQYF
few TRBJ1-6 TRBV7-2 CASSLDGGASSPLHF